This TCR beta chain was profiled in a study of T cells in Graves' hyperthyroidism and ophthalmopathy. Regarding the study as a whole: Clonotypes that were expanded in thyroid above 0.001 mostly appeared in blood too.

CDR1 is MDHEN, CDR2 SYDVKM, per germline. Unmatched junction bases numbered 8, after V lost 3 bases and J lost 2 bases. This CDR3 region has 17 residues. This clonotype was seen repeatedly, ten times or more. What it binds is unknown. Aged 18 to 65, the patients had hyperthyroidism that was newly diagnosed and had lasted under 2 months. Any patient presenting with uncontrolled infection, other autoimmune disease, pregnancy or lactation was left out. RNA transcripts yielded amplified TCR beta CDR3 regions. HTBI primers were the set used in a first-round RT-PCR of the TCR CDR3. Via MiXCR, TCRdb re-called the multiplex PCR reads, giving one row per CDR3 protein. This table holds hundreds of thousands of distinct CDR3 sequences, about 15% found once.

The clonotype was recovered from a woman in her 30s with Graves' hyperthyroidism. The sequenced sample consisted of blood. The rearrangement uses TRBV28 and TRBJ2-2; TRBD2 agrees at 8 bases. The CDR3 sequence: CASSFEIAGLNTGELFF. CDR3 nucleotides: TGTGCCAGCAGTTTCGAGATAGCGGGGCTTAACACCGGGGAGCTGTTTTTT.